A selection of T cell receptor beta chains follows, all from one sample in a study of blood T cell repertoires in COVID-19. Assay: immunoSEQ multiplex PCR; the TCRdb copy retains only in-frame clones and omits some. Among a few hundred thousand clones listed, around 87% were seen once. Sequencing was performed on peripheral blood. These receptors were collected from a woman between 25 and 40 years old with COVID-19, enrolled during active disease. The CDR3 runs from the conserved cysteine through the conserved F or W. D genes are given only for firm matches. Not every row has a clone size; where given, it reads once, few, many or a size class.

cdr3_aa cdr3_nt clone_size j_call v_call d_call
CSVVGAQETQYF TGCAGCGTTGTTGGGGCCCAAGAGACCCAGTACTTC NA TRBJ2-5 TRBV29-1 NA
CASSPGNEQFF TGTGCCAGTAGCCCCGGGAATGAGCAGTTCTTC NA TRBJ2-1 TRBV19 NA
CSVANPGQGTDTQYF TGCAGCGTTGCCAACCCGGGACAGGGCACAGATACGCAGTATTTT NA TRBJ2-3 TRBV29-1 TRBD1
CASSVGGRGLNNEQFF TGTGCCAGCAGCGTAGGAGGGCGGGGGCTGAACAATGAGCAGTTCTTC NA TRBJ2-1 TRBV9 NA
CSAGGQANTEAFF TGCAGCGCGGGGGGGCAGGCTAACACTGAAGCTTTCTTT NA TRBJ1-1 TRBV29-1 NA
CASSFRDRDYNSPLHF TGTGCCAGTAGTTTCCGGGACAGGGACTATAATTCACCCCTCCACTTT NA TRBJ1-6 TRBV19 TRBD1
CASSVGPGPQPQHF TGTGCCAGCAGCGTAGGGCCAGGTCCTCAGCCCCAGCATTTT once TRBJ1-5 TRBV9 NA
CASSPSGGDTGELFF TGTGCCAGCAGCCCTTCAGGGGGCGACACCGGGGAGCTGTTTTTT NA TRBJ2-2 TRBV4-2 TRBD1
CASSPSSGWGHYEQYF TGTGCCAGCAGCCCCTCCTCAGGGTGGGGCCACTACGAGCAGTACTTC NA TRBJ2-7 TRBV6-2/TRBV6-3 NA
CASKPGTGGNQPQHF TGTGCCAGCAAACCAGGGACAGGAGGCAATCAGCCCCAGCATTTT few TRBJ1-5 TRBV2 TRBD1
CASSKECIRRISGNTIYF TGTGCCAGCAGCAAAGAATGTATAAGGCGGATCTCTGGAAACACCATATATTTT NA TRBJ1-3 TRBV21-1 NA
CSVIAGGLDEQYF TGCAGCGTTATAGCGGGAGGGTTGGACGAGCAGTACTTC NA TRBJ2-7 TRBV29-1 TRBD2
CSVGVGGRGYEQYF TGCAGCGTTGGAGTCGGGGGGAGAGGCTACGAGCAGTACTTC NA TRBJ2-7 TRBV29-1 TRBD2
CASSLDRTGELFF TGTGCCAGCAGCCTGGACAGAACCGGGGAGCTGTTTTTT NA TRBJ2-2 TRBV7-2 NA
CASSSHRVGDEKLFF TGTGCCAGCAGTTCTCACAGGGTCGGCGATGAAAAACTGTTTTTT NA TRBJ1-4 TRBV6-6 NA
CASSEGVGQGARETQYF TGCGCCAGCAGCGAGGGGGTGGGACAGGGGGCGCGGGAGACCCAGTACTTC NA TRBJ2-5 TRBV10-2 TRBD1
CSTQQGANTEAFF TGCAGCACCCAACAGGGGGCGAACACTGAAGCTTTCTTT once TRBJ1-1 TRBV29-1 TRBD1
CASATGLLTEAFF TGTGCCAGCGCCACCGGTCTTCTCACTGAAGCTTTCTTT NA TRBJ1-1 TRBV28 NA
CASRFDQLANEQYF TGTGCCAGCAGATTCGACCAACTAGCGAACGAGCAGTACTTC many TRBJ2-7 TRBV2 TRBD2
CASSYSIYSDNEQFF TGTGCCAGCAGTTACTCGATATATAGCGACAATGAGCAGTTCTTC NA TRBJ2-1 TRBV6-5 NA
CASRGAGDNEQFF TGTGCCAGTAGAGGGGCGGGGGACAATGAGCAGTTCTTC once TRBJ2-1 TRBV19 TRBD2
CASSPLTSGRALNEQFF TGTGCCAGCTCACCACTAACTAGCGGGAGGGCACTCAATGAGCAGTTCTTC NA TRBJ2-1 TRBV18 TRBD2
CASSEVFGAFF TGTGCCAGCAGTGAAGTATTCGGGGCTTTCTTT few TRBJ1-1 TRBV6-1 NA
CASSYSRDSPLHF TGTGCCAGCAGTTACTCCAGGGATTCACCCCTCCACTTT NA TRBJ1-6 TRBV6-5 NA
CASSETGQVFSGANVLTF TGTGCCAGCAGTGAAACCGGACAGGTCTTCTCTGGGGCCAACGTCCTGACTTTC NA TRBJ2-6 TRBV6-1 TRBD1
CASSPRGGRYNEQFF TGTGCCAGCAGCCCGAGGGGGGGCCGTTACAATGAGCAGTTCTTC NA TRBJ2-1 TRBV7-3 NA
CASSPGLTSTDTQYF TGTGCTAGCAGCCCTGGACTTACGAGCACAGATACGCAGTATTTT NA TRBJ2-3 TRBV7-7 NA
CASSQLTSGRVANYNEQFF TGCGCCAGCAGTCAACTAACTAGCGGGAGGGTAGCGAATTACAATGAGCAGTTCTTC NA TRBJ2-1 TRBV23-1 TRBD2
CASSSSASGFGKNIQYF TGTGCCAGCAGTTCCTCGGCCAGCGGTTTTGGCAAAAACATTCAGTACTTC NA TRBJ2-4 TRBV28 NA
CASSLGADSLYNEQFF TGCGCCAGCAGCTTGGGCGCCGACAGTCTCTACAATGAGCAGTTCTTC NA TRBJ2-1 TRBV5-1 NA
CASSIDAGLGTEAFF TGTGCCAGTAGTATAGATGCAGGGCTAGGCACTGAAGCTTTCTTT NA TRBJ1-1 TRBV19 NA
CASSLGGQGITGELFF TGTGCCAGCAGTTTAGGGGGACAGGGGATTACCGGGGAGCTGTTTTTT NA TRBJ2-2 TRBV27 TRBD1
CASSTGVSGNTIYF TGTGCCAGCAGCACAGGGGTTTCTGGAAACACCATATATTTT NA TRBJ1-3 TRBV9 TRBD1
CASSKEAFKGNTGELFF TGTGCCAGCAGCAAAGAAGCCTTTAAGGGGAATACCGGGGAGCTGTTTTTT NA TRBJ2-2 TRBV21-1 NA
CASSPSRFGEQYF TGTGCCAGCAGTCCTTCTAGGTTTGGCGAGCAGTACTTC NA TRBJ2-7 TRBV12-3/TRBV12-4 NA
CASSQEGTGTYEQYF TGCGCCAGCAGCCAAGAGGGGACAGGGACCTACGAGCAGTACTTC NA TRBJ2-7 TRBV4-1 TRBD1
CASSLFGSRGQPQHF TGTGCCAGCAGCTTATTCGGGAGCAGAGGACAGCCCCAGCATTTT NA TRBJ1-5 TRBV11-2 NA
CASSLLGLADNSYNEQFF TGTGCCAGCAGCTTATTGGGACTAGCGGACAACTCCTACAATGAGCAGTTCTTC NA TRBJ2-1 TRBV11-2 TRBD2
CASSQGLAGGPGTQYF TGTGCCAGCAGCCAAGGGCTAGCGGGAGGGCCTGGGACCCAGTACTTC NA TRBJ2-5 TRBV4-2 TRBD2
CASSGLGRTGELFF TGCGCCAGCAGTGGACTAGGTAGAACCGGGGAGCTGTTTTTT NA TRBJ2-2 TRBV10-1 NA
CTSSQGEKGADTQYF TGCACCAGCAGCCAAGGGGAGAAGGGGGCAGATACGCAGTATTTT NA TRBJ2-3 TRBV1 NA
CASSVAGDRKAFF TGTGCCAGCAGCGTAGCTGGGGACAGGAAAGCTTTCTTT NA TRBJ1-1 TRBV9 TRBD1